What follows is one TCR beta chain and its context. In the authors' workflow: For nucleated cells, counts were estimated from reference gene primer amplification. Sequenced by immunoSEQ multiplex PCR; TCRdb stores in-frame clones only, minus some. That table is the source of V, J and clone size, and D and trimming were worked out from the DNA. The sample has 650,000 to 800,000 clones; around 90% are singletons. This record comes from a study of blood T cell repertoires in COVID-19. Study at large: Material from acute and convalescent COVID-19 was sourced from the United States, Italy and Spain.

This CDR3 spans 15 amino acids. Germline CDR1 reads LGHNT; CDR2 reads FRNRAP. Trimming took off 3 bases at V and 0 bases at J, with 12 bases between the two ends. The material sequenced was peripheral blood. The receptor comes from a woman aged 18 to 35 with acute or convalescent COVID-19. The rearrangement links TRBV12-5 to TRBJ2-7; D perhaps matches TRBD2 (5 bases). The CDR3 is CASGLTRLGSYEQYF. CDR3 coding DNA: TGTGCTAGTGGTTTAACTAGATTGGGCTCCTACGAGCAGTACTTC.